The 7 T cell receptor beta chains below all came from one sample that was sequenced in a study of regulatory T cells in long-lasting Graves disease. The time point: newly diagnosed GD, antithyroid drugs for less than 3 months. PBMC-extracted RNA yielded the TCR library. Researchers made TCR beta libraries by using iRepertoire HTBI primers and running Arm-PCR on CDR3 regions. TCRdb re-derived calls from the multiplex PCR reads in MiXCR, one entry per CDR3 protein. The sample includes 500,000 or so distinct CDR3 sequences, approximately 16% of them seen just once. The same data also contributed to another study, on T cells in Graves' hyperthyroidism and ophthalmopathy.

Specimen: peripheral blood mononuclear cells (PBMCs), collected at new diagnosis, from a patient treated with antithyroid drugs. The receptors shown here come from a woman between 40 and 65 years old with Graves disease.

This clonotype was observed at least ten times. The chain uses TRBV5-1 and TRBJ1-1, with D possibly matching TRBD1 (5 bases). Germline CDR1 and CDR2: SGHRS and YFSETQ. Trimming took off 5 bases at V and 2 bases at J, with 13 bases between the two ends. The CDR3 consists of 14 residues. This chain's CDR3 is CASRYEGPNTEAFF. CDR3 in DNA: TGCGCCAGCAGATACGAGGGACCAAACACTGAAGCTTTCTTT.

The sample holds a few counts of this clonotype. The chain joins TRBV29-1 to TRBJ1-6; D ambiguous. The CDR3 runs to 11 residues. CDR1 and CDR2 (germline): SQVTM, ANQGSEA. The V gene lost 7 bases and the J gene lost 7 bases, with 8 bases spanning the gap. The CDR3 protein is CSGGPNSPLHF. CDR3 DNA sequence: TGCAGCGGAGGGCCAAATTCACCCCTCCACTTT.

The sample holds many counts of this clonotype. The V call is TRBV20-1, the J call TRBJ1-2; D is ambiguous. V lost 2 bases to trimming and J lost 5 bases, with 6 bases between them. Germline assignment: CDR1 DFQATT and CDR2 SNEGSKA (reference sequence). This CDR3 has 11 amino acids. The CDR3: CSARKTYGYTF. CDR3 bases: TGCAGTGCTAGAAAGACTTATGGCTACACCTTC.

There are many counts of this clonotype. The genes are TRBV19 and TRBJ1-5; D call uncertain. The CDR3 runs 15 residues. V was pared by 5 bases and J by 4 bases, with 15 bases between. The V gene's germline CDR1 is LNHDA and CDR2 SQIVND (reference sequence). Here the CDR3 DNA reads TGTGCCAGTAGTCAAGTGGCGGGCCCGAATCAGCCCCAGCATTTT. Translating gives CASSQVAGPNQPQHF.

This clonotype occurred many times. The chain combines TRBV24-1 with TRBJ1-5; D might be TRBD1 (6 bases). This CDR3 region has 13 residues. Germline assignment: CDR1 KGHDR and CDR2 SFDVKD. V dropped 4 bases and J dropped 7 bases, with 10 bases sitting between them. CDR3 sequence (DNA): TGTGCCACCAGTGACACAGGGAACCAGCCCCAGCATTTT. Translating gives CATSDTGNQPQHF.

This clonotype was observed a few times. The chain employs TRBV29-1 and TRBJ1-2, with a weak D call TRBD1 (6 bases). The CDR3 is made up of 13 amino acids. Per the germline V gene, CDR1 is SQVTM and CDR2 is ANQGSEA. V was shortened by 7 bases and J by 3 bases, with 15 bases between the two germline ends. As DNA, the CDR3 is TGCAGCGCAAACCCGGGGGGCGACTATGGCTACACCTTC. It yields the protein CSANPGGDYGYTF.

The V gene is TRBV20-1, the J gene TRBJ2-5, with D perhaps TRBD1 (6 bases). Looked up from germline, CDR1 is DFQATT and CDR2 is SNEGSKA (reference sequence). Trimming took 5 bases from V and 5 from J, leaving 12 bases between them. The length of the CDR3 is 12 residues. CDR3 DNA sequence: TGCAGTGCTGGGGGCAGGATGGAGACCCAGTACTTC. It encodes CSAGGRMETQYF.